Below are 24 T cell receptor beta chains sequenced from a single sample in a study of blood T cell repertoires in COVID-19. Profiling relied on immunoSEQ multiplex PCR, and the TCRdb table lists in-frame clones only, not all of them. This sample yields roughly 250,000 clones, of which around 82% are seen a single time; 4.5% to 6% belongs to the top ten. The sample comprised peripheral blood. The receptors here all came from an elderly woman with active or convalescent COVID-19.

The V gene is TRBV28, the J gene TRBJ1-2, with D possibly TRBD1 on 6 matching bases. V lost 1 base and J lost 1, with 10 bases in between. Germline V gene sequence: CDR1 MDHEN, CDR2 SYDVKM. The CDR3 is made up of 15 amino acids. CDR3 coding DNA: TGTGCCAGCAGTTTATCGGGACACCTTAACTATGGCTACACCTTC. Amino acid sequence: CASSLSGHLNYGYTF.

V is TRBV4-2 and J is TRBJ2-1, with TRBD2 identical over 8 bases. J lost 4 bases, V lost 0 bases, and 8 bases had no gene match. The CDR3 totals 17 residues. Germline values: CDR1 LGHNA, CDR2 YNFKEQ. The CDR3, as DNA: TGTGCCAGCAGCCAAGATCTTTCTCTAGCGGGTTACAATGAGCAGTTCTTC. Translating it yields CASSQDLSLAGYNEQFF.

The chain uses TRBV7-9 and TRBJ1-5, with D unclear. Trimming cost V 5 bases and J 9 bases, with 11 bases left between them. The CDR3 loop spans 12 amino acids. In germline, CDR1 is SEHNR, CDR2 FQNEAQ (reference sequence). CDR3 amino acids: CASSHGDRPQHF. CDR3 coding DNA: TGTGCCAGCAGCCACGGGGATCGGCCCCAGCATTTT.

This clone appeared a single time. This chain links TRBV28 with TRBJ2-7; 7 bases match TRBD1. The CDR3 sequence is 15 residues long. CDR1 is MDHEN and CDR2 is SYDVKM in the germline V gene. Trimming removed 6 bases from V and 3 bases from J; junction bases left unmatched: 11. The CDR3, as DNA: TGTGCCAGCAGGTCCCAATCAGGGGGAGTCTACGAGCAGTACTTC. Translated, it gives CASRSQSGGVYEQYF.

The chain links TRBV24-1 to TRBJ2-3, with D uncertain. Germline V gene lookup returns CDR1 KGHDR and CDR2 SFDVKD. Deletions cut 3 bases from V and 0 bases from J, with 9 bases between. This CDR3 region has 15 residues. The CDR3 coding sequence is TGTGCCACCAGTGATGTCCTGGGCAGCACAGATACGCAGTATTTT. Translation: CATSDVLGSTDTQYF.

In its sample, this clone was seen a few times. The J gene is TRBJ1-4, the V gene TRBV18; 7 bases are shared with TRBD1. There are 14 residues in the CDR3. V shed 2 bases, J shed 3 bases, and the junction held 0 bases outside the gene matches. Germline V gene lookup returns CDR1 KGHSH and CDR2 LQKENI. CDR3 coding DNA: TGTGCCAGCTCACCAGGGACAGCTAATGAAAAACTGTTTTTT. This codes for CASSPGTANEKLFF.

J is TRBJ1-4 and V is TRBV3-1 (or the pseudogene TRBV3-2); 8 positions agree with TRBD1. The CDR3 extends over 15 amino acids. From germline, CDR1 is LGHDT and CDR2 YNNKEL (reference sequence). Trimming at V came to 2 bases and at J to 6 bases, leaving 5 bases not matched to a gene. As DNA, the CDR3 is TGTGCCAGCAGCCAAACGACAGGGGAGTATGAAAAACTGTTTTTT. Its protein is CASSQTTGEYEKLFF.

Here the CDR3 reads CASSYFEGARDTQYF. Written as DNA, the CDR3 is TGTGCCAGCAGTTATTTTGAGGGGGCTCGAGATACGCAGTATTTT. The chain couples TRBV14 to TRBJ2-3, with TRBD1 identical over 7 bases. Germline V gene sequence: CDR1 SGHDN, CDR2 FVKESK. V lost 6 bases, J lost 5 bases, and 11 bases stayed unmatched. The CDR3 loop spans 15 amino acids.

The genes are TRBV19 and TRBJ2-2, with 10 positions matching TRBD2. CDR3 length: 15 amino acids. Germline V CDR1 and CDR2: LNHDA, SQIVND (reference sequence). Trimming at V came to 6 bases and at J to 5 bases, leaving 6 bases not matched to a gene. In DNA form, the CDR3 reads TGTGCCAGTAGAGCGGGGGGGCCGCGGACCGGGGAGCTGTTTTTT. Amino acid sequence: CASRAGGPRTGELFF.

V is TRBV18 and J is TRBJ1-1, with TRBD1 as a possible D gene (5 bases). The CDR3 length is 17 residues. Germline V lookup: CDR1 KGHSH, CDR2 LQKENI. Trimming took 3 bases from V and 5 from J, leaving 22 bases between them. CDR3 sequence (DNA): TGTGCCAGCTCACCCTACACAGCGAGGCAGGGCGGAACTGAAGCTTTCTTT. Translation: CASSPYTARQGGTEAFF. Together with reference TRBV18 and TRBJ1-1, the CDR3 gives the full variable domain: NAGVMQNPRHLVRRRGQEARLRCSPMKGHSHVYWYRQLPEEGLKFMVYLQKENIIDESGMPKERFSAEFPKEGPSILRIQQVVRGDSAAYFCASSPYTARQGGTEAFFGQGTRLTVV.

The V and J genes are TRBV30 and TRBJ2-3; TRBD2 matches at 9 bases. The trim removed 0 bases at V and 0 bases at J, leaving 1 base unmatched. Germline V gives CDR1 GTSNPN, CDR2 SVGIG (reference sequence). The CDR3 is 15 residues long. The CDR3 spells CAWSVTSGSTDTQYF. In nucleotides, the CDR3 is TGTGCCTGGAGTGTAACTAGCGGGAGCACAGATACGCAGTATTTT.

The V gene is TRBV27, the J gene TRBJ2-2; 11 bases match TRBD2. The CDR3 totals 15 residues. Trimming took 4 bases from V and 7 from J; bases not matched to a gene: 5. The germline CDR1 and CDR2 sequences are MNHEY and SMNVEV (reference sequence). The CDR3 DNA reads TGTGCCAGCAGTTCTAGCGGGAGGTTAGGCGGGGAGCTGTTTTTT. This sequence encodes CASSSSGRLGGELFF.

V and J are TRBV5-1 and TRBJ2-3; a weak D match, TRBD1 (5 bases). The V end was cut by 2 bases, the J end by 4 bases, with 14 bases between. From germline, CDR1 is SGHRS and CDR2 YFSETQ. The CDR3 extends over 15 amino acids. CDR3 protein: CASSLGVQASDTQYF. Here the CDR3 DNA reads TGCGCCAGCAGCTTAGGGGTCCAAGCGTCAGATACGCAGTATTTT.

The V gene is TRBV5-5, the J gene TRBJ1-1, with D tentatively TRBD1 (6 bases). V lost 0 bases, J lost 0 bases, and 9 bases lay in between. The CDR3 is made up of 15 amino acids. The V gene's germline CDR1 is SGHKS and CDR2 YYEKEE (reference sequence). Here the CDR3 DNA reads TGTGCCAGCAGCTTGGAAGGACAGATGAACACTGAAGCTTTCTTT. Protein: CASSLEGQMNTEAFF.

The chain couples TRBV10-2 to TRBJ1-1, with D uncertain. The germline CDR1 and CDR2 sequences are WSHSY and SAAADI. V lost 3 bases to trimming and J lost 0 bases, with 8 bases between them. The CDR3 is 14 residues long. CDR3: CASSEPGLNTEAFF. The CDR3 region has the DNA TGCGCCAGCAGTGAACCGGGTTTGAACACTGAAGCTTTCTTT.

Written as DNA, the CDR3 is TGTGCCAGCAGTCAGGACATTTTGGGCTATGGCTACACCTTC. This codes for CASSQDILGYGYTF. The J gene is TRBJ1-2, the V gene TRBV6-5, with D perhaps matching TRBD1 (5 bases). CDR1 MNHEY and CDR2 SVGAGI come from the germline V gene. The V and J ends lost 5 bases and 4 bases respectively, with 14 bases between them. CDR3 length: 14 amino acids.

This clone occurred once. The chain recombines TRBV2 with TRBJ1-1; D is unresolved. V was cut by 5 bases and J by 0 bases, with 7 bases left in between. This CDR3 is built from 13 residues. Germline loops: CDR1 SNHLY, CDR2 FYNNEI. The CDR3 loop is CASSTTMNTEAFF. As DNA, the CDR3 is TGTGCCAGCAGTACGACAATGAACACTGAAGCTTTCTTT.

The V gene is TRBV11-2, the J gene TRBJ2-1; perhaps TRBD2 as D (7 bases). The CDR3 totals 16 residues. Germline values: CDR1 SGHAT, CDR2 FQNNGV. Between the trimmed V and J ends, which lost 5 bases and 2 bases, there was a span of 16 bases. The CDR3 loop is CASSLGGGNTYNEQFF. The CDR3 DNA reads as TGTGCCAGCAGCCTAGGGGGGGGGAACACCTACAATGAGCAGTTCTTC.

This clone was found once. The chain recombines TRBV5-1 with TRBJ2-5, with TRBD1 identical over 9 bases. J gave up 5 bases and V 0 bases, and 8 bases lay outside the gene matches. Germline lookup yields CDR1 SGHRS and CDR2 YFSETQ. The CDR3 runs 16 residues. CDR3 residues: CASSLGDRAIRETQYF. CDR3 DNA sequence: TGCGCCAGCAGCTTGGGGGACAGGGCGATTAGGGAGACCCAGTACTTC.

The CDR3 coding sequence is TGTGCCATCACCCAGACAGGGGACGTGGGGGAAGCTTTCTTT. Translation gives CAITQTGDVGEAFF. The gene calls are TRBV10-3 and TRBJ1-1, with 8 bases lining up with TRBD1. Per germline, CDR1 ENHRY and CDR2 SYGVKD. Unmatched junction bases numbered 12, after V lost 7 bases and J lost 8 bases. This CDR3 has 14 amino acids.

This rearrangement joins TRBV6-5 to TRBJ1-2; D may be TRBD1 (5 bases). Germline V gene sequence: CDR1 MNHEY, CDR2 SVGAGI. This CDR3 is 15 amino acids long. V dropped 6 bases and J dropped 3 bases, with 17 bases sitting between them. The chain's CDR3 is CASSPGGNSYYGYTF. The CDR3 nucleotides read TGTGCCAGCAGCCCCGGGGGGAACAGCTACTATGGCTACACCTTC.

The chain employs TRBV18 and TRBJ2-7; D unresolved. Germline V CDR1 and CDR2: KGHSH, LQKENI. Trimming took off 2 bases at V and 5 bases at J, with 19 bases between the two ends. This CDR3 is built from 16 residues. The CDR3 DNA reads as TGTGCCAGCTCACCAGGCTCTGGGCTACTCCCCCACGAGCAGTACTTC. Its translation is CASSPGSGLLPHEQYF.

This clone was seen only a few times. The DNA of the CDR3 is TGTGCCAGCACCTACCATTCCGGGGGTCGCGGCTACACCTTC. Its protein is CASTYHSGGRGYTF. This chain connects TRBV2 to TRBJ1-2; D possibly corresponds to TRBD1 (5 bases). V lost 7 bases to trimming and J lost 8 bases, with 20 bases between them. Germline V lookup: CDR1 SNHLY, CDR2 FYNNEI. The CDR3 sequence is 14 residues long.

The chain links TRBV28 to TRBJ1-5; D is perhaps TRBD1 (6 bases). This CDR3 contains 15 residues. In germline, CDR1 is MDHEN, CDR2 SYDVKM. Trimming stripped 3 bases from V and 5 bases from J, with 14 bases between. CDR3 sequence reads: CASSFGRGADQPQHF. CDR3 nucleotide sequence: TGTGCCAGCAGTTTCGGGAGGGGGGCGGATCAGCCCCAGCATTTT.